These 22 T cell receptor beta chains were sequenced from one sample in a study of human T cells and chemical hapten exposure. TCRdb passed the RACE reads through MiXCR, listing each CDR3 protein once. The data contain tens of thousands of distinct CDR3 sequences, 10% to 15% of them singletons. The time point here: patch test 3, about 24 weeks after DPC sensitization. The treatment was: therapeutic diphenylcyclopropenone sensitization with weekly scalp DPC. The material was whole blood, obtained in connection with sensitization to the hapten diphenylcyclopropenone (DPC). Receptors were obtained from a woman between 45 and 65 years old with alopecia areata. Some clones in this sample may be carry-over from other donors' samples.

This clonotype was seen ten or more times. This chain links TRBV29-1 with TRBJ2-1; 7 bases match TRBD2. The V segment lost 4 bases and the J segment 5 bases; nucleotides outside the gene matches: 5. Germline V lookup: CDR1 SQVTM, CDR2 ANQGSEA. The CDR3 totals 13 residues. CDR3 in amino acids: CSVGASGDNEQFF. CDR3 nucleotide sequence: TGCAGCGTTGGGGCTAGCGGAGACAATGAGCAGTTCTTC.

The rearrangement uses TRBV5-4 and TRBJ2-3; 11 bases fit TRBD2. Germline CDR1 and CDR2: SGHNT and YYREEE (reference sequence). The V gene end was trimmed by 0 bases and the J gene end by 5 bases; junction bases not matched to a gene: 8. The CDR3 contains 17 residues. In nucleotides, the CDR3 is TGTGCCAGCAGCTTGGAGGGGACTAGCGGTGGGGGAGATACGCAGTATTTT. Translation: CASSLEGTSGGGDTQYF.

This clonotype showed up just once. The rearrangement uses TRBV20-1 and TRBJ2-7; D is possibly TRBD1 (6 bases). The CDR3 runs 12 residues. The germline V gene encodes CDR1 DFQATT and CDR2 SNEGSKA (reference sequence). The V and J ends lost 6 bases and 7 bases respectively, with 16 bases between them. The CDR3 region is CSARRQDREQYF. In DNA form, the CDR3 reads TGCAGTGCCCGGAGACAGGACCGGGAGCAGTACTTC.

This clonotype appeared many times. V and J are TRBV29-1 and TRBJ2-5, with TRBD1 matching 7 bases. The CDR3 has 13 amino acids. The J segment lost 0 bases and the V segment lost 6 bases, leaving 4 bases of the junction unmatched. Germline CDR1 and CDR2: SQVTM and ANQGSEA. In DNA, the CDR3 is TGCAGCGTGTTGGGACAGTACCAAGAGACCCAGTACTTC. Translation: CSVLGQYQETQYF.

The genes are TRBV20-1 and TRBJ2-7, with a possible D match to TRBD1 (6 bases). Deletions cut 4 bases from V and 0 bases from J, with 16 bases between. Germline loops: CDR1 DFQATT, CDR2 SNEGSKA (reference sequence). The CDR3 totals 15 residues. CDR3 DNA sequence: TGCAGTGCTATTAACAGGGCAATAGGCTCCTACGAGCAGTACTTC. Amino acids: CSAINRAIGSYEQYF.

This chain uses TRBV20-1 with TRBJ2-3; 7 bases line up with TRBD2. This CDR3 spans 14 amino acids. The ends lost 1 base at V and 0 bases at J; junction bases unmatched: 1. The germline V gene encodes CDR1 DFQATT and CDR2 SNEGSKA (reference sequence). The CDR3 loop reads CSARGSGSTDTQYF. CDR3 bases: TGCAGTGCTAGAGGTAGCGGGAGCACAGATACGCAGTATTTT.

Concerning this clonotype: Germline and junction disagree at one end, which may indicate a read error. The chain has TRBV12-3 or TRBV12-4 and TRBJ1-1, with TRBD1 as a possible D gene (5 bases). The CDR3 sequence is 14 residues long. The CDR3 spells CASGLGRANTEAFF. The CDR3 DNA reads as TGTGCCAGCGGTTTGGGCAGGGCGAACACTGAAGCTTTCTTT.

This clonotype was recorded many times. The genes are TRBV3-1 and TRBJ2-1; D is unclear. Trimming stripped 4 bases from V and 9 bases from J, with 13 bases between. This CDR3 spans 13 amino acids. CDR1 LGHDT and CDR2 YNNKEL come from the germline V gene (reference sequence). As DNA, the CDR3 is TGTGCCAGCAGCCTCACTCCAGCTGGTGAGCAGTTCTTC. Its translation: CASSLTPAGEQFF.

This clonotype was counted ten times or more. The rearrangement uses TRBV29-1 and TRBJ2-7, with 10 bases fitting TRBD1. Per germline, CDR1 SQVTM and CDR2 ANQGSEA. The CDR3 has 14 amino acids. Losses at the gene ends were 6 bases for V and 3 bases for J; bases not matched to a gene: 8. DNA of the CDR3: TGCAGCGTCACAAAAGGGACAGGGGTCTACGAGCAGTACTTC. This encodes CSVTKGTGVYEQYF.

This clonotype was found a few times. This chain uses TRBV12-3 or TRBV12-4 with TRBJ1-1; TRBD1 agrees at 7 bases. CDR3 size: 14 residues. The trim removed 10 bases at V and 5 bases at J, leaving 13 bases unmatched. CDR3 sequence (DNA): TGTGCCATCGCACTTTCCAGGGGGACGACTGAAGCTTTCTTT. Translating gives CAIALSRGTTEAFF.

There are a few counts of this clonotype. The J gene is TRBJ2-3, the V gene TRBV12-2; the table's D gene call, TRBD1, was not cross checked with the DNA. TRBV12-2 is a listed pseudogene. The CDR3 has 19 residues. CDR3 amino acids: CASRLESPGSTHCTDTQYF. The CDR3 nucleotides read TGTGCAAGTCGCTTAGAAAGCCCCGGGTCAACCCATTGCACAGATACGCAGTATTTT.

The V and J genes are TRBV15 and TRBJ1-2, with no clear D. The CDR3 totals 16 residues. Germline V CDR1 and CDR2: LNHNV, YYDKDF (reference sequence). The V and J ends lost 0 bases and 4 bases respectively, with 15 bases between them. CDR3 sequence: CATSRDLASSFYGYTF. DNA for the CDR3: TGTGCCACCAGCAGAGATTTGGCCAGCTCTTTCTATGGCTACACCTTC.

This clonotype turned up a few times. V usage is TRBV5-1 and J usage is TRBJ2-5; 10 bases map to TRBD2. The CDR3 sequence is 17 residues long. Per the germline V gene, CDR1 is SGHRS and CDR2 is YFSETQ. V shed 1 base and J 2 bases; nucleotides not matched to a gene: 8. In DNA, the CDR3 is TGCGCCAGCAGCTTGTTTAGCGGGAGGTTGGAGCAAGAGACCCAGTACTTC. It yields the protein CASSLFSGRLEQETQYF.

There are many counts of this clonotype. This chain uses TRBV12-3 or TRBV12-4 with TRBJ1-1; possible D gene TRBD1, 5 bases. V dropped 4 bases and J dropped 5 bases, with 17 bases sitting between them. The CDR3 has 15 residues. CDR3 residues: CASSWGKGRETEAFF. In nucleotides, the CDR3 is TGTGCCAGCAGTTGGGGAAAGGGACGTGAGACTGAAGCTTTCTTT.

This clonotype has only a few counts. The V call is TRBV2, the J call TRBJ2-7, with TRBD1 as a possible D gene (5 bases). Trimming took 2 bases from V and 7 from J, leaving 18 bases between them. CDR1 is SNHLY, CDR2 FYNNEI, per germline. This CDR3 has 15 residues. CDR3 sequence (DNA): TGTGCCAGCAGTGAAACGACAGTGCCTTCGTCTGAGCAGTACTTC. Amino acids: CASSETTVPSSEQYF. Variable domain in full (rest from reference TRBV2 and TRBJ2-7): EPEVTQTPSHQVTQMGQEVILRCVPISNHLYFYWYRQILGQKVEFLVSFYNNEISEKSEIFDDQFSVERPDGSNFTLKIRSTKLEDSAMYFCASSETTVPSSEQYFGPGTRLTVT.

V usage is TRBV6-1 and J usage is TRBJ2-5; TRBD2 matches at 10 bases. The CDR3 contains 15 residues. Trimming cost V 6 bases and J 4 bases; bases outside gene matches: 8. Germline CDR1 MNHNS, CDR2 SASEGT. CDR3: CASSGLAGGGETQYF. The CDR3 DNA reads TGTGCCAGCAGCGGATTAGCGGGAGGAGGAGAGACCCAGTACTTC.

This clonotype was counted between two and nine times. CDR3 residues: CAGRGPNTEAFF. The CDR3, as DNA: TGTGCCGGCCGTGGTCCTAACACTGAAGCTTTCTTT. This chain uses TRBV28 with TRBJ1-1; no definite D call. The CDR3 is made up of 12 amino acids. CDR1 is MDHEN and CDR2 is SYDVKM in the germline V gene. V shed 11 bases and J shed 2 bases, with 12 bases lying between them.

The chain carries TRBV7-6 and TRBJ1-3, with a possible D match to TRBD1 (5 bases). Trimming cost V 1 base and J 4 bases, with 11 bases left between them. This CDR3 region has 15 residues. From germline, CDR1 is SGHVS and CDR2 FNYEAQ. The CDR3 nucleotides read TGTGCCAGCAGCTTAGATTCAGGGACCGGAAACACCATATATTTT. Translating it yields CASSLDSGTGNTIYF.

V is TRBV7-9 and J is TRBJ2-3; TRBD2 agrees at 10 bases. V was clipped by 4 bases and J by 2 bases; unmatched bases: 6. This CDR3 is 16 amino acids long. CDR1 and CDR2 (germline): SEHNR, FQNEAQ (reference sequence). CDR3 sequence reads: CASSSLAGVVTDTQYF. The DNA of the CDR3 is TGTGCCAGCAGCTCCCTAGCGGGAGTAGTCACAGATACGCAGTATTTT. The entire variable domain, with the rest obtained from reference TRBV7-9 and TRBJ2-3, is as follows: DTGVSQNPRHKITKRGQNVTFRCDPISEHNRLYWYRQTLGQGPEFLTYFQNEAQLEKSRLLSDRFSAERPKGSFSTLEIQRTEQGDSAMYLCASSSLAGVVTDTQYFGPGTRLTVL.

This clonotype was recorded many times. V usage is TRBV7-3 and J usage is TRBJ2-1; D is perhaps TRBD1 (5 bases). Germline CDR1 SGHTA, CDR2 FQGTGA. Trimming left V 4 bases short and J 9 bases short, with 10 bases between. This CDR3 has 12 residues. Here the CDR3 reads CASSYLGAEQFF. CDR3 DNA: TGTGCCAGCAGCTATCTAGGGGCTGAGCAGTTCTTC.

This clonotype was detected a few times. The chain recombines TRBV14 with TRBJ2-1; 7 positions agree with TRBD2. CDR3 length: 17 residues. V dropped 3 bases and J dropped 0; count of bases not matched to a gene: 8. Germline V gene data show CDR1 as SGHDN and CDR2 as FVKESK. The CDR3 spells CASSHERDWSSYNEQFF. CDR3 bases: TGTGCCAGCAGCCACGAGCGGGATTGGAGCTCCTACAATGAGCAGTTCTTC. Looking up the rest from reference TRBV14 and TRBJ2-1 gives the full variable domain: EAGVTQFPSHSVIEKGQTVTLRCDPISGHDNLYWYRRVMGKEIKFLLHFVKESKQDESGMPNNRFLAERTGGTYSTLKVQPAELEDSGVYFCASSHERDWSSYNEQFFGPGTRLTVL.

Ten or more counts support this clonotype. The rearrangement links TRBV18 to TRBJ1-1, with D perhaps matching TRBD1 (6 bases). The V and J ends lost 3 bases and 8 bases respectively, with 10 bases between them. CDR1 is KGHSH and CDR2 is LQKENI in the germline V gene. The CDR3 sequence is 12 residues long. CDR3 nucleotides: TGTGCCAGCTCACCTTCGGACAGAGAAGCTTTCTTT. Protein sequence: CASSPSDREAFF.